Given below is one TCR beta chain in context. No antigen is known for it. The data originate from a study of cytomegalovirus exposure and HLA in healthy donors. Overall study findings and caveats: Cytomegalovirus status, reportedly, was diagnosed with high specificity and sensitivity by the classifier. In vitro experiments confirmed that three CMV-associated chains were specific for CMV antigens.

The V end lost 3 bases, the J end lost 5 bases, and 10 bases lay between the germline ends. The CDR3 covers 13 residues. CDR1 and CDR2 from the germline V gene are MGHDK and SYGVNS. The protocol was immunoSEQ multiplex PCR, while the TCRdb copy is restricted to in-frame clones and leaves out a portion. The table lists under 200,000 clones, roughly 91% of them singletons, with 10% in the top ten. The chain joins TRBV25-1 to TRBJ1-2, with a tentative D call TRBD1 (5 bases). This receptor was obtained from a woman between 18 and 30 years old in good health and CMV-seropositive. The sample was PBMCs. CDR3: CASSDSGTYGYTF. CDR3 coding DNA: TGTGCCAGCAGTGATTCTGGGACTTATGGCTACACCTTC.